This T cell receptor beta chain was captured by sequencing in a study of radiation and T cells in renal cell carcinoma. Time point described: blood 4 weeks post-SBRT, at nephrectomy. As for treatment: 15 Gy SBRT to primary tumor, nephrectomy 4 weeks later. Sequenced by immunoSEQ multiplex PCR; TCRdb stores in-frame clones only, minus some. Altogether fewer than 200,000 clones are present, about 87% being singletons, with the ten largest covering about 11%. This clone was counted between two and nine times. The clonotype was recovered from a woman aged 45-65 years with renal cell carcinoma. The sample was blood, taken from a patient whose treatment included radiotherapy and nephrectomy.

For the CDR3, the DNA is TGTGCCAGTAGTATATACCAGGGGGAGGGAAAAGCTTTCTTT. Its translation is CASSIYQGEGKAFF. The chain recombines TRBV19 with TRBJ1-1, with 7 bases that match TRBD1. CDR3 length: 14 residues. In germline, CDR1 is LNHDA, CDR2 SQIVND (reference sequence). The J segment lost 9 bases and the V segment lost 2 bases, leaving 9 bases of the junction unmatched.